This T cell receptor (beta chain) originates from a study of CD8+ T cells in alopecia areata. The study's findings and limits: Compared with normal scalp, lesional scalp had higher clonality and more expanded CD8+ clones. Patients showed less clear TCR sequence sharing than mice, possibly partly because of HLA diversity. Scalp sample data also include resident alphabeta T cells from normal skin.

V shed 3 bases and J 4 bases; nucleotides not matched to a gene: 6. The V gene's germline CDR1 is SNHLY and CDR2 FYNNEI. There are 15 residues in the CDR3. For this clone: No antigen is known for it.

Extraction and reverse transcription of RNA yielded cDNA as the sequencing template. The data were produced by immunoSEQ multiplex PCR, yet TCRdb's version contains in-frame clones alone and is incomplete. This sample yields 90,000 to 150,000 clones, of which about 61% are seen a single time; roughly 3.1% belongs to the top ten. PBMCs, the starting material, were the source of sorted CD4+ and CD8+ T cells. The sequenced sample consisted of CD4+ T cells sorted from blood. The receptor was isolated from a human donor in good health. The chain is built from TRBV2 and TRBJ1-5, with 7 nucleotides matching TRBD1. The CDR3 reads CASSENRGGNQPQHF. CDR3 coding DNA: TGTGCCAGCAGTGAGAACAGGGGAGGGAATCAGCCCCAGCATTTT.